The clone carrying this TCR beta chain was seen repeatedly, ten times or more. Its antigen is currently unknown. This entry comes from a study of regulatory T cells in long-lasting Graves disease. Both iRepertoire HTBI primers and Arm-PCR of CDR3 regions were used to build the TCR beta libraries. MiXCR was run by TCRdb on the multiplex PCR reads, yielding one entry per CDR3 protein. The sample has about 380,000 distinct CDR3 sequences, around 15% seen once; the top ten hold over 20%. Study outcomes and limitations: When disease was persistent, TRBV28, TRBJ1-2 and TRBJ2-5 were the favored segments. A greater number of public clonotypes (about 2,900) was shared by persistent patients than by new patients (approximately 910).

The CDR3 is 15 residues long. CDR1 MDHEN and CDR2 SYDVKM come from the germline V gene. V was cut by 1 base and J by 2 bases, with 12 bases left in between. Time point given: newly diagnosed GD, antithyroid drugs for less than 3 months. Preparation of the TCR library used RNA extracted from PBMCs. The source is a female donor with Graves disease. V is TRBV28 and J is TRBJ2-7; TRBD1 is a possible D gene (5 bases). Source: peripheral blood mononuclear cells (PBMCs), taken at new diagnosis, from a patient treated with antithyroid drugs. CDR3 residues: CASSLLGVQAYEQYF. CDR3 DNA sequence: TGTGCCAGCAGTTTATTAGGGGTTCAGGCCTACGAGCAGTACTTC.